The present TCR beta chain was sequenced within a study of PD-L1 blockade in urothelial cancer. General study results and limits: Patients who had durable benefit saw their tumor-associated blood clones expand more at 3 weeks. Pretreatment TCR clonality in blood under the median foretold superior survival.

The time point denotes: pretreatment peripheral blood. Patients were diagnosed with urothelial carcinoma, either locally advanced or metastatic. All patients handed over anywhere from 1 to 8 samples, pretreatment and on-treatment. Looked up from germline, CDR1 is LNHNV and CDR2 is YYDKDF (reference sequence). The V gene lost 4 bases and the J gene lost 2 bases, with 14 bases spanning the gap. The CDR3 runs 16 residues. Using immunoSEQ multiplex PCR, the repertoire was profiled, and TCRdb retains in-frame clones only, with some absent. The repertoire holds 86,000 or so clones, with roughly 84% as singletons. Turning to this clone: The antigen is not known.

The specimen comprised PBMCs, sampled around atezolizumab (anti-PD-L1) treatment. The source of this sequence is a man aged 60 to 69 with urothelial cancer. This chain joins TRBV15 and TRBJ1-4, with a weak D call TRBD1 (6 bases). CDR3 DNA sequence: TGTGCCACCAGCACCAGACGGGGGGGCACTAATGAAAAACTGTTTTTT. Encoded protein: CATSTRRGGTNEKLFF. Variable domain in full (rest from reference TRBV15 and TRBJ1-4): DAMVIQNPRYQVTQFGKPVTLSCSQTLNHNVMYWYQQKSSQAPKLLFHYYDKDFNNEADTPDNFQSRRPNTSFCFLDIRSPGLGDTAMYLCATSTRRGGTNEKLFFGSGTQLSVL.